These 8 T cell receptor beta chains were all obtained from the same sample, sequenced in a study of cytomegalovirus exposure and HLA in healthy donors. The PCR made use of 60 Vbeta and 13 Jbeta primers. Produced via immunoSEQ multiplex PCR; TCRdb's table is partial and in-frame only. The repertoire holds 95,000 to 150,000 clones, with about 84% as singletons. The sample comprised PBMCs. Source of these receptors: a man in his forties in good health and CMV-seronegative.

This clone was found a few times. The J gene is TRBJ1-2, the V gene TRBV5-1, with D maybe TRBD1 (5 bases). The germline gives CDR1 SGHRS, CDR2 YFSETQ. Trimming removed 0 bases from V and 9 bases from J, with 15 bases in between. The CDR3 consists of 14 residues. This chain's CDR3 is CASSLEKTGASYTF. The CDR3 DNA reads as TGCGCCAGCAGCTTGGAAAAAACAGGAGCAAGCTACACCTTC.

J is TRBJ2-2 and V is TRBV11-3; D gene ambiguous. This CDR3 has 12 residues. The germline V gene encodes CDR1 SGHNT and CDR2 YENEEA. V shed 3 bases and J shed 7 bases, with 6 bases lying between them. The CDR3 here is CASSFRSGELFF. Written as DNA, the CDR3 is TGTGCCAGCAGCTTTAGAAGCGGGGAGCTGTTTTTT. Using reference TRBV11-3 and TRBJ2-2 for the parts outside the CDR3, the full variable domain is EAGVVQSPRYKIIEKKQPVAFWCNPISGHNTLYWYLQNLGQGPELLIRYENEEAVDDSQLPKDRFSAERLKGVDSTLKIQPAELGDSAVYLCASSFRSGELFFGEGSRLTVL.

The V and J genes are TRBV7-9 and TRBJ1-1; D unresolved. This CDR3 has 12 residues. The V end was cut by 11 bases, the J end by 2 bases, with 12 bases between. Germline values: CDR1 SEHNR, CDR2 FQNEAQ (reference sequence). The CDR3 reads CAGEVLNTEAFF. For the CDR3, the DNA is TGTGCCGGGGAGGTACTCAACACTGAAGCTTTCTTT.

This chain joins TRBV27 and TRBJ1-2; D gene ambiguous. Trimming shortened V by 0 bases and J by 6 bases, and 14 bases separated the two germline ends. From germline, CDR1 is MNHEY and CDR2 SMNVEV (reference sequence). CDR3 length equals 15 residues. CDR3 DNA sequence: TGTGCCAGCAGTTTATCGAAAACGGGAATTAATGGCTACACCTTC. Its translation: CASSLSKTGINGYTF.

V usage is TRBV6-5 and J usage is TRBJ2-3; maybe TRBD1 (5 bases). The germline CDR1 and CDR2 sequences are MNHEY and SVGAGI. The length of the CDR3 is 15 residues. The germline V and J ends were trimmed by 3 bases and 1 base, with 11 bases remaining between them. CDR3 region: CASSYRQGGTDTQYF. In DNA form, the CDR3 reads TGTGCCAGCAGTTATCGCCAGGGCGGCACAGATACGCAGTATTTT.

V and J are TRBV5-1 and TRBJ1-2, with D possibly being TRBD1 (5 bases). V lost 1 base, J lost 7 bases, and 11 bases lay in between. Germline V lookup: CDR1 SGHRS, CDR2 YFSETQ. The CDR3 runs to 13 residues. The CDR3 region is CASSLTQGAGYTF. CDR3 DNA sequence: TGCGCCAGCAGCTTGACGCAGGGCGCTGGCTACACCTTC.

J is TRBJ1-2 and V is TRBV18; a possible D gene is TRBD1 (5 bases). The CDR3 sequence is 14 residues long. Germline V CDR1 and CDR2: KGHSH, LQKENI. Trimming removed 1 base at V and 3 bases at J, with 9 bases between. The CDR3 is CASSPQGIDYGYTF. The CDR3 bases are TGTGCCAGCTCACCACAGGGGATTGACTATGGCTACACCTTC.

V and J are TRBV7-8 and TRBJ1-2; D ambiguous. The CDR3 has 15 residues. From germline, CDR1 is SGHVS and CDR2 FQNEAQ. Trimming took off 5 bases at V and 4 bases at J, with 17 bases between the two ends. CDR3 coding DNA: TGTGCCAGCAGCCCTGGACTTCAAACGGTCTATGGCTACACCTTC. The encoded protein is CASSPGLQTVYGYTF. Looking up the rest from reference TRBV7-8 and TRBJ1-2 gives the full variable domain: GAGVSQSPRYKVAKRGQDVALRCDPISGHVSLFWYQQALGQGPEFLTYFQNEAQLDKSGLPSDRFFAERPEGSVSTLKIQRTQQEDSAVYLCASSPGLQTVYGYTFGSGTRLTVV.